This T cell receptor beta chain originates from a study of beta chain features in type 1 diabetes. Study-wide points: TCRB CDR3 length was moderately but significantly reduced in all four CD4+ subsets of Type 1 diabetes patients.

J lost 1 base, V lost 6 bases, and 4 bases had no gene match. CDR1 is KGHSH and CDR2 is LQKENI in the germline V gene. This CDR3 spans 14 amino acids. With regard to this clone: Its specificity is unknown.

Expressed TCRB transcripts were sequenced after all isolated RNA was converted to cDNA. The repertoire was sequenced with immunoSEQ multiplex PCR; TCRdb's copy has only in-frame clones and lacks some. The sample yields roughly 50,000 clones, around 56% seen once. The clonotype comes from a woman aged 40 to 55 with type 1 diabetes. The specimen was Tregs from blood. The chain uses TRBV18 and TRBJ1-1; 8 bases are a match to TRBD1. CDR3 sequence reads: CASSPGTGNTEAFF. The CDR3 DNA reads TGTGCCAGCTCCCCCGGGACAGGGAACACTGAAGCTTTCTTT.